This TCR beta chain was recovered during a study of sequential checkpoint blockade in melanoma. Treatment defined: randomized to nivolumab then ipilimumab (arm A) or the reverse (arm B). Libraries were prepared by immunoSEQ multiplex PCR; TCRdb keeps only in-frame clonotypes and omits some of them. The table shows around 40,000 clones, with roughly 90% occurring only once. The sequence was obtained from a human donor with melanoma. The source was CD8+ T cells sorted from blood (inferred from file names), collected from a patient given nivolumab and ipilimumab in sequence.

DNA of the CDR3: TGTGCCAGCGGGTTGGGGCAGATGAACACTGAAGCTTTCTTT. Its protein product is CASGLGQMNTEAFF. The gene calls are TRBV9 and TRBJ1-1; tentative D call: TRBD1 (5 bases). CDR1 SGDLS and CDR2 YYNGEE come from the germline V gene. V was cut by 7 bases and J by 0 bases, with 13 bases left in between. The CDR3 loop spans 14 amino acids.